These 17 T cell receptor beta chains came from one sample sequenced in a study of vaccination and CD4 T cells after COVID-19. These TCRs are of unknown antigen specificity. Treatment noted: roughly 10-day PBMC culture with coronavirus spike peptide pools or control peptides (ViraFEST assay). CD4+ T cells that came from the unexposed donor were collected before the COVID-19 pandemic (2011-2018). Oncomine TCR Beta short-read sequencing was applied to DNA from cultured CD4+ T cells. Via MiXCR, TCRdb re-called the PCR reads, giving one row per CDR3 protein. The sample shows 8,000 to 9,000 distinct CDR3 sequences, around 48% of them seen only once. Sequencing input: CD4+ T cells from blood, cultured in vitro. The receptors derive from a human donor in good health.

The count of this clonotype is one. The J gene is TRBJ1-5, the V gene TRBV28; a possible D gene is TRBD1 (6 bases). From germline, CDR1 is MDHEN and CDR2 SYDVKM. The CDR3 is 13 amino acids. V shed 6 bases and J shed 7 bases, with 13 bases lying between them. The CDR3 nucleotides read TGTGCCAGCAGAATACACGGACAGCAGCCCCAGCATTTT. It yields the protein CASRIHGQQPQHF.

The chain recombines TRBV27 with TRBJ2-7; 8 bases align to TRBD2. Germline-derived CDR1 and CDR2 are MNHEY and SMNVEV (reference sequence). The junction had 10 bases not matched to a gene; V was cut back by 5 bases and J by 7 bases. CDR3 length: 14 residues. The CDR3 DNA follows: TGTGCCAGCAGTCCCTCCGGGGGGGCGTGGGAGCAGTACTTC. As protein: CASSPSGGAWEQYF.

This chain joins TRBV2 and TRBJ2-7; 8 bases align to TRBD1. The CDR3 loop spans 15 amino acids. Germline loops: CDR1 SNHLY, CDR2 FYNNEI. After removal of 5 bases from V and 1 base from J, the junction contained 7 bases not matched to a gene. CDR3 coding DNA: TGTGCCAGCAGTAGCGACAGGGGTACTTCCTACGAGCAGTACTTC. This sequence encodes CASSSDRGTSYEQYF.

This clonotype was seen once. The rearrangement links TRBV11-3 to TRBJ2-5, with 9 positions matching TRBD1. This CDR3 has 17 residues. Trimming at V came to 1 base and at J to 4 bases, leaving 10 bases not matched to a gene. Germline loops: CDR1 SGHNT, CDR2 YENEEA. DNA of the CDR3: TGTGCCAGCAGCTTAGGGCTTCCGGGACAGGGAGGAGAGACCCAGTACTTC. This translates into CASSLGLPGQGGETQYF.

This chain uses TRBV7-8 with TRBJ1-6, with a weak D call TRBD1 (5 bases). Germline lookup yields CDR1 SGHVS and CDR2 FQNEAQ. Trimming pared 5 bases from V and 7 bases from J, leaving 12 bases between. This CDR3 is built from 14 residues. The CDR3 loop reads CASSRGTTNSPLHF. CDR3 nucleotide sequence: TGTGCCAGCAGCCGGGGGACCACGAATTCACCCCTCCACTTT.

The rearrangement links TRBV6-1 to TRBJ2-7; D not certain. The germline V and J ends were trimmed by 2 bases and 1 base, with 9 bases remaining between them. The germline gives CDR1 MNHNS, CDR2 SASEGT. This CDR3 spans 14 amino acids. This chain's CDR3 is CASSERYGSYEQYF. CDR3 nucleotide sequence: TGTGCCAGCAGTGAAAGGTACGGTTCCTACGAGCAGTACTTC.

This clonotype was seen more than once but under ten times. The chain is built from TRBV20-1 and TRBJ1-2, with D perhaps TRBD1 (5 bases). V lost 0 bases, J lost 6 bases, and 11 bases lay in between. The germline CDR1 and CDR2 sequences are DFQATT and SNEGSKA (reference sequence). CDR3 size: 13 residues. CDR3 residues: CSARDTPGHGYTF. The CDR3, as DNA: TGCAGTGCTAGAGATACCCCAGGGCATGGCTACACCTTC.

The J gene is TRBJ2-5, the V gene TRBV6-1; 12 bases map to TRBD1. V lost 3 bases and J lost 6; bases outside the gene matches: 5. Per germline, CDR1 MNHNS and CDR2 SASEGT. The CDR3 covers 15 residues. CDR3: CASSDKGTGGQTQYF. For the CDR3, the DNA is TGTGCCAGCAGTGATAAGGGGACAGGGGGCCAGACCCAGTACTTC.

This chain uses TRBV5-8 with TRBJ1-1; D unclear. Trimming pared 5 bases from V and 7 bases from J, leaving 12 bases between. Germline V gene lookup returns CDR1 SGHTS and CDR2 YDEGEE. The CDR3 runs to 12 residues. CDR3 amino acids: CASRVGSFEAFF. CDR3 in DNA: TGTGCCAGCAGGGTAGGGAGTTTTGAAGCTTTCTTT.

CDR3 loop: CSVRQNDPSGANVLTF. The CDR3 nucleotides read TGCAGCGTTCGACAGAACGACCCCTCTGGGGCCAACGTCCTGACTTTC. This rearrangement joins TRBV29-1 to TRBJ2-6, with D maybe TRBD1 (5 bases). The V and J ends lost 5 bases and 0 bases respectively, with 14 bases between them. Germline CDR1 SQVTM, CDR2 ANQGSEA. The CDR3 length is 16 residues.

This clonotype was counted a single time. This rearrangement joins TRBV21-1 to TRBJ1-1. TRBV21-1 is described as a pseudogene. This CDR3 is built from 16 residues. CDR3: CASSNDGYSSNTEAFF. The CDR3 nucleotides are TGTGCCAGCAGCAATGATGGCTATTCTAGTAACACTGAAGCTTTCTTT.

The chain links TRBV20-1 to TRBJ1-5, with a tentative D call TRBD1 (5 bases). V gave up 3 bases and J gave up 1 base, with 7 bases separating them. This CDR3 region has 13 residues. Germline V lookup: CDR1 DFQATT, CDR2 SNEGSKA (reference sequence). As DNA, the CDR3 is TGCAGTGCTAGGGGGGACAGCAATCAGCCCCAGCATTTT. This gives the protein CSARGDSNQPQHF.

The chain employs TRBV7-2 and TRBJ2-3; 10 positions match TRBD2. This CDR3 region has 16 residues. Germline V CDR1 and CDR2: SGHTA, FQGNSA. V lost 3 bases to trimming and J lost 6 bases; unmatched junction nucleotides: 9. CDR3 in DNA: TGTGCCAGCAGCTTCGGAGCGGGAGGGTCGGGGGATACGCAGTATTTT. Translation: CASSFGAGGSGDTQYF.

This chain connects TRBV7-9 to TRBJ1-2, with D perhaps TRBD1 (5 bases). The CDR3 runs 14 residues. Germline V lookup: CDR1 SEHNR, CDR2 FQNEAQ (reference sequence). Trimming removed 4 bases from V and 0 bases from J, with 9 bases in between. The CDR3 DNA sequence: TGTGCCAGCAGCTCCTCGACAGCTAACTATGGCTACACCTTC. This translates into CASSSSTANYGYTF.

The rearrangement uses TRBV30 and TRBJ1-5, with no clear D. Trimming removed 5 bases at V and 0 bases at J, with 5 bases between. Germline CDR1 reads GTSNPN; CDR2 reads SVGIG (reference sequence). CDR3 length: 12 amino acids. The CDR3 loop reads CAWSSSNQPQHF. CDR3 DNA: TGTGCCTGGTCCTCTAGCAATCAGCCCCAGCATTTT.

V gene TRBV6-5 combines with J gene TRBJ1-1; D unresolved. Germline loops: CDR1 MNHEY, CDR2 SVGAGI. V lost 2 bases to trimming and J lost 1 base, with 2 bases between them. The CDR3 is 12 residues long. The CDR3 here is CASSYPNTEAFF. In DNA, the CDR3 is TGTGCCAGCAGTTACCCGAACACTGAAGCTTTCTTT.

The gene calls are TRBV20-1 and TRBJ1-1, with D perhaps TRBD1 (5 bases). Germline V gene sequence: CDR1 DFQATT, CDR2 SNEGSKA (reference sequence). The CDR3 is made up of 15 amino acids. This CDR3 reads CQRPRGVSMNTEAFF. In nucleotides, the CDR3 is TGCCAACGCCCGCGGGGGGTGTCCATGAACACTGAAGCTTTCTTT.